A selection of T cell receptor beta chains follows, all from one sample in a study of PD-1 blockade in classical Hodgkin lymphoma. The repertoire was sequenced with immunoSEQ multiplex PCR; TCRdb's copy has only in-frame clones and lacks some. This table holds about 100,000 clones, 89% found once. The sequencing used peripheral blood mononuclear cells (PBMCs), collected before the second cycle of nivolumab. The source is a human donor with classical Hodgkin lymphoma. CDR3s include the opening cysteine and the closing phenylalanine or tryptophan. A D gene is named only where the DNA matches it firmly. Rows give clone size only sometimes, using once, few, many, or a class for an expanded clone.

>TRBJ2-3|19|TRBV11-2|NA|once
TGTGCCAGCAGCTTAGCACCCAGGGACACCCGCGTTTGGGCAGATACGCAGTATTTT
CASSLAPRDTRVWADTQYF
>TRBJ1-5|16|TRBV9|TRBD1|NA
TGTGCCAGCAGCCGCGGGACAGGTAGTAGCAATCAGCCCCAGCATTTT
CASSRGTGSSNQPQHF
>TRBJ1-1|12|TRBV30|NA|few
TGTGCCTGGGCCTGGACGAACACTGAAGCTTTCTTT
CAWAWTNTEAFF
>TRBJ2-1|14|TRBV28|NA|NA
TGTGCCAGCAACAATTTTGACCCCTACAATGAGCAGTTCTTC
CASNNFDPYNEQFF
>TRBJ2-7|16|TRBV27|NA|NA
TGTGCCAGCCTACCCGGGTGGGGGTGGAGTACGGACGAGCAGTACTTC
CASLPGWGWSTDEQYF
>TRBJ1-1|13|TRBV28|NA|NA
TGTGCCAGCAGTTCCAGCCTCGGACAGGAAGCTTTCTTT
CASSSSLGQEAFF
>TRBJ2-2|15|TRBV12-5|NA|NA
TGTGCTAGTGGTTTAGGGACCACGAACACCGGGGAGCTGTTTTTT
CASGLGTTNTGELFF
>TRBJ2-3|20|TRBV4-1|TRBD2|NA
TGCGCCAGCAGCCAAGAGGTACTAGCGGGAGCCGGGATGTTGACAGATACGCAGTATTTT
CASSQEVLAGAGMLTDTQYF
>TRBJ2-5|12|TRBV2|NA|NA
TGTGCCGTACAGGGCATCCCAGAGACCCAGTACTTC
CAVQGIPETQYF
>TRBJ2-3|16|TRBV5-1|TRBD2|NA
TGCGCCAGCAGCTTGAGGACTAGCGGGATAGAAGATACGCAGTATTTT
CASSLRTSGIEDTQYF
>TRBJ1-2|15|TRBV10-2|NA|NA
TGCGCCAGCAGTGATAACCGGGACGGCCGGGAGAGCTACACCTTC
CASSDNRDGRESYTF
>TRBJ1-1|13|TRBV27|NA|NA
TGTGCCAGCAGCGAACAGAAGAACACTGAAGCTTTCTTT
CASSEQKNTEAFF
>TRBJ2-7|13|TRBV27|TRBD1|once
TGTGCCAGCAGTTTAGACAGGGGCTACGAGCAGTACTTC
CASSLDRGYEQYF
>TRBJ2-7|13|TRBV30|NA|NA
TGTGCCTGGGGGGATACAGGAGTCTACGAGCAGTACTTC
CAWGDTGVYEQYF
>TRBJ1-1|16|TRBV5-6|NA|NA
TGTGCCAGCAGCTTGTTCGTCCGGGATATGAACACTGAAGCTTTCTTT
CASSLFVRDMNTEAFF
>TRBJ1-1|14|TRBV7-6|NA|NA
TGTGCCAGCAGCTCCCCGGGGGCCGACACTGAAGCTTTCTTT
CASSSPGADTEAFF
>TRBJ1-4|14|TRBV4-1|NA|NA
TGCGCCAGCACCGGGAACCCCCCGGTGGAAAAACTGTTTTTT
CASTGNPPVEKLFF